This T cell receptor beta chain was sequenced during a study of blood T cell repertoires in COVID-19. Background on the study: Sources were T cells, B-cell-depleted T cells, or PBMCs; the material itself was cDNA or gDNA.

This clone was seen only a few times. The method was immunoSEQ multiplex PCR; TCRdb's version includes in-frame clones alone and lacks a portion of them. The sample includes roughly 250,000 clones, roughly nine tenths of them seen just once. Germline CDR1 reads SEHNR; CDR2 reads FQNEAQ (reference sequence). The CDR3 sequence is 14 residues long. V dropped 5 bases and J dropped 4 bases, with 11 bases sitting between them. The specimen sequenced was peripheral blood. This chain connects TRBV7-9 to TRBJ1-4, with D tentatively TRBD1 (5 bases). The TCR sequence derives from a woman aged 25-40 years with COVID-19, enrolled during active disease. In DNA, the CDR3 is TGTGCCAGCAGCCAAGACGGGGGTAATGAAAAACTGTTTTTT. Its protein is CASSQDGGNEKLFF. The full variable domain, in which reference TRBV7-9 and TRBJ1-4 provide the parts outside the CDR3, is DTGVSQNPRHKITKRGQNVTFRCDPISEHNRLYWYRQTLGQGPEFLTYFQNEAQLEKSRLLSDRFSAERPKGSFSTLEIQRTEQGDSAMYLCASSQDGGNEKLFFGSGTQLSVL.